What follows describes a single T cell receptor beta chain. Its antigen is not identified. The CDR3 is 14 residues long. The germline gives CDR1 LNHDA, CDR2 SQIVND (reference sequence). The sample comes from a study of CXCR3-negative and CXCR3-positive naive CD8 T cells. Study findings and constraints: Cryopreserved cells partially lost CXCR3 expression, and fresh PBMCs were used in most assays. TRB CDR3s of CXCR3-positive naive cells were more hydrophobic than those of CXCR3-negative naive cells. In naive cells, CXCR3-negative and CXCR3-positive subsets had similar TRBV-TRBJ usage; memory cells differed.

Researchers prepared the TRB cDNA libraries using 5' RACE with UMI labels. TCRdb processed the 5' RACE reads again and assigns one entry to each CDR3 protein, with no DNA. Recorded for this sample: 120,000 or so distinct CDR3 sequences. All CD8+ T cell subsets were sorted in triplicate at 330,000 or so cells each. The specimen was naive CXCR3+ CD8+ T cells from blood. Indicated subset: CD45RO-CCR7+CD27+CD95- naive CD8+ T cells expressing CXCR3 (TNR3+). This receptor was identified in a human donor in good health. Some clones in this sample may be carry-over from other donors' samples. The chain carries TRBV19 and TRBJ1-3; no DNA is available, so the TRBD1 call from TCRdb remains unchecked. The CDR3: CASSMGASGNTIYF.